These 16 T cell receptor beta chains were sequenced from one sample in a study of T cell responses to AZD1222 COVID-19 vaccine. Clones were read by immunoSEQ multiplex PCR, and TCRdb kept only the in-frame ones, dropping some. The data hold more than 150,000 clones, with approximately 90% observed a single time. The specimen comprised peripheral blood, sampled 28 days after the second AZD1222 dose. The receptors were gathered from an adult who received the AZD1222 COVID-19 vaccine.

The V gene is TRBV7-3, the J gene TRBJ2-3, with 15 nucleotides matching TRBD2. Germline V gives CDR1 SGHTA, CDR2 FQGTGA. There are 16 residues in the CDR3. V lost 4 bases to trimming and J lost 3 bases; unmatched junction nucleotides: 2. CDR3 residues: CASSSGLAGGTDTQYF. The CDR3 DNA follows: TGTGCCAGCAGCTCGGGACTAGCGGGAGGAACAGATACGCAGTATTTT.

This chain joins TRBV5-5 and TRBJ2-1, with 8 positions matching TRBD2. CDR1 SGHKS and CDR2 YYEKEE come from the germline V gene (reference sequence). Germline trimming cut 0 bases from V and 3 bases from J; bases unmatched to any gene: 5. There are 16 residues in the CDR3. The CDR3 coding sequence is TGTGCCAGCAGCTTGGGGGTAGCGGGATACTACAATGAGCAGTTCTTC. This gives the protein CASSLGVAGYYNEQFF. Filled out from reference TRBV5-5 and TRBJ2-1, the complete variable domain reads DAGVTQSPTHLIKTRGQQVTLRCSPISGHKSVSWYQQVLGQGPQFIFQYYEKEERGRGNFPDRFSARQFPNYSSELNVNALLLGDSALYLCASSLGVAGYYNEQFFGPGTRLTVL.

This chain joins TRBV5-1 and TRBJ2-7; 9 bases are shared with TRBD1. This CDR3 is built from 16 residues. The J segment lost 5 bases and the V segment lost 3 bases, leaving 12 bases of the junction unmatched. The germline V gene encodes CDR1 SGHRS and CDR2 YFSETQ. Written as DNA, the CDR3 is TGCGCCAGCAGCTGGATGGCCGGGACAGGGACCAACGAGCAGTACTTC. Its translation is CASSWMAGTGTNEQYF.

This chain joins TRBV12-3 or TRBV12-4 and TRBJ1-3; D gene unclear. The V end was cut by 6 bases, the J end by 4 bases, with 10 bases between. This CDR3 is built from 13 residues. CDR3 in amino acids: CASSPILGNTIYF. The CDR3 nucleotides are TGTGCCAGCAGCCCGATTCTGGGAAACACCATATATTTT.

The chain carries TRBV6-5 and TRBJ1-1, with no clear D. V lost 0 bases and J lost 0, with 5 bases in between. The length of the CDR3 is 14 residues. Germline CDR1 is MNHEY and CDR2 is SVGAGI. The CDR3 DNA follows: TGTGCCAGCAGTTACTCGAAAATGAACACTGAAGCTTTCTTT. This sequence encodes CASSYSKMNTEAFF.

This clone was counted a single time. This rearrangement joins TRBV6-2 or TRBV6-3 to TRBJ1-1; D ambiguous. V was trimmed by 2 bases and J by 5 bases, leaving 18 bases between them. Germline V gene sequence: CDR1 MNHEY, CDR2 SVGEGT. CDR3 length: 16 residues. The CDR3 DNA is TGTGCCAGCAGTTACCCCCATTTCTCGGCGGGAACTGAAGCTTTCTTT. Translated, it gives CASSYPHFSAGTEAFF.

The chain couples TRBV20-1 to TRBJ2-6, with D possibly TRBD1 on 6 matching bases. From germline, CDR1 is DFQATT and CDR2 SNEGSKA (reference sequence). Trimming removed 3 bases at V and 0 bases at J, with 12 bases between. This CDR3 has 16 residues. In DNA, the CDR3 is TGCAGTGCTAGTAAACAGGGCTACTCTGGGGCCAACGTCCTGACTTTC. As protein: CSASKQGYSGANVLTF.

The chain has TRBV7-2 and TRBJ1-4; D possibly corresponds to TRBD1 (5 bases). CDR1 and CDR2 from the germline V gene are SGHTA and FQGNSA. CDR3 length: 16 residues. V gave up 6 bases and J gave up 6 bases, with 20 bases separating them. CDR3 bases: TGTGCCAGCAGGGCGGCCCTTGGGGCTACTGATGAAAAACTGTTTTTT. It translates to CASRAALGATDEKLFF.

The rearrangement joins TRBV30 to TRBJ2-7, with 9 bases fitting TRBD2. This CDR3 spans 17 amino acids. Germline loops: CDR1 GTSNPN, CDR2 SVGIG (reference sequence). Unmatched junction bases numbered 14, after V lost 2 bases and J lost 3 bases. The CDR3 reads CAWSSGSYGLASYEQYF. CDR3 DNA: TGTGCCTGGAGTTCGGGGTCGTACGGACTAGCGAGCTACGAGCAGTACTTC.

The chain has TRBV28 and TRBJ1-2; D perhaps matches TRBD1 (5 bases). The CDR3 is made up of 15 amino acids. Germline V gene sequence: CDR1 MDHEN, CDR2 SYDVKM. The V end was cut by 8 bases, the J end by 2 bases, with 18 bases between. The CDR3 DNA is TGTGCCAGCGACCGGGGTGGGGCTCGAAACTATGGCTACACCTTC. Translated: CASDRGGARNYGYTF.

In its sample, this clone was seen a few times. V and J are TRBV30 and TRBJ2-7, with a weak D call TRBD1 (5 bases). Between the trimmed V and J ends, which lost 3 bases and 6 bases, there was a span of 18 bases. Germline-derived CDR1 and CDR2 are GTSNPN and SVGIG (reference sequence). The CDR3 loop spans 14 amino acids. The CDR3 DNA reads as TGTGCCTGGAGGAACGGCAGGACAAGCAGCGAGCAGTACTTC. Residues: CAWRNGRTSSEQYF.

The V call is TRBV9, the J call TRBJ2-7, with 7 bases matching TRBD2. CDR1 is SGDLS, CDR2 YYNGEE, per germline. V was clipped by 7 bases and J by 0 bases; unmatched bases: 10. This CDR3 is built from 15 residues. The CDR3 is CASSYSGGFSYEQYF. In nucleotides, the CDR3 is TGTGCCAGCTCTTATTCGGGGGGATTCTCCTACGAGCAGTACTTC.

This clone was counted between two and nine times. The chain links TRBV30 to TRBJ2-7, with no clear D. The CDR3 spans 10 residues. CDR1 and CDR2 (germline): GTSNPN, SVGIG (reference sequence). Trimming pared 1 base from V and 2 bases from J, leaving 0 bases between. Written as DNA, the CDR3 is TGTGCCTGGAGTGCCTACGAGCAGTACTTC. Translated: CAWSAYEQYF.

This chain connects TRBV5-6 to TRBJ1-5; D may be TRBD1 (6 bases). The CDR3 runs to 14 residues. Per germline, CDR1 SGHDT and CDR2 YYEEEE. Trimming took 4 bases from V and 6 from J, leaving 14 bases between them. CDR3 nucleotides: TGTGCCAGCAGCCCTAACAGGGTTGGTCAGCCCCAGCATTTT. As protein: CASSPNRVGQPQHF.

As DNA, the CDR3 is TGTGCCAGCAGCTTGGGACAGCAAGAGACCCAGTACTTC. Its protein is CASSLGQQETQYF. The chain links TRBV7-3 to TRBJ2-5; 7 bases fit TRBD1. This CDR3 has 13 residues. V gave up 3 bases and J gave up 2 bases; unmatched junction bases: 0. Per the germline V gene, CDR1 is SGHTA and CDR2 is FQGTGA.

Remarks on this clone: The same CDR3 also results from other DNA sequences found in this sample. V is TRBV5-1 and J is TRBJ2-1; 9 bases line up with TRBD1. The germline gives CDR1 SGHRS, CDR2 YFSETQ. V lost 4 bases and J lost 4; bases outside the gene matches: 6. CDR3 length: 15 residues. The CDR3, as DNA: TGCGCCAGCAGCCCCCCGGGACAGGGTTACAATGAGCAGTTCTTC. Its translation is CASSPPGQGYNEQFF.